These 18 T cell receptor beta chains originate from one sample sequenced in a study of blood T cell repertoires in COVID-19. The table came from immunoSEQ multiplex PCR; TCRdb's copy has only in-frame clones and leaves some out. Seen here are roughly 140,000 clones, roughly 82% observed once, and the top ten hold more than 2%. The material sequenced was peripheral blood. The receptors derive from a man in his 70s with acute or convalescent COVID-19.

The V call is TRBV11-2, the J call TRBJ1-6, with a weak D call TRBD1 (5 bases). CDR3 length: 16 amino acids. Germline CDR1 and CDR2: SGHAT and FQNNGV. V gave up 4 bases and J gave up 1 base, with 11 bases separating them. The CDR3 DNA reads as TGTGCCAGCAGCTGGGACTGGGAGTCCTATAATTCACCCCTCCACTTT. Translation: CASSWDWESYNSPLHF.

The chain has TRBV2 and TRBJ2-7; tentative D call: TRBD2 (5 bases). The CDR3 runs to 11 residues. Germline V gene data show CDR1 as SNHLY and CDR2 as FYNNEI. V was shortened by 4 bases and J by 4 bases, with 5 bases between the two germline ends. The CDR3 region has the DNA TGTGCCAGCAGTGCGGGATACGAGCAGTACTTC. Translation gives CASSAGYEQYF.

In this sample, this clone turned up a few times. The chain couples TRBV19 to TRBJ2-7, with 8 bases identical to TRBD2. Germline CDR1 reads LNHDA; CDR2 reads SQIVND (reference sequence). The length of the CDR3 is 13 residues. The CDR3 coding sequence is TGTGCAGCGGGGGAGCGGTGGTCCTACGAGCAGTACTTC. It encodes CAAGERWSYEQYF.

The table lists this clone with a few counts. V gene TRBV5-4 combines with J gene TRBJ2-5; a possible D gene is TRBD2 (5 bases). This CDR3 has 13 amino acids. Germline CDR1 SGHNT, CDR2 YYREEE (reference sequence). V was pared by 4 bases and J by 5 bases, with 12 bases between. CDR3: CASSQRGGETQYF. DNA of the CDR3: TGTGCCAGCAGCCAGCGCGGCGGGGAGACCCAGTACTTC.

CDR3 loop: CASSQRRGGTTGELFF. The CDR3 DNA follows: TGTGCCAGCAGCCAACGGCGGGGGGGCACCACCGGGGAGCTGTTTTTT. This chain joins TRBV3-1 (or the pseudogene TRBV3-2) and TRBJ2-2, with 9 bases that match TRBD2. V gave up 2 bases and J gave up 4 bases; unmatched junction bases: 5. CDR3 length equals 16 residues. CDR1 LGHDT and CDR2 YNNKEL come from the germline V gene (reference sequence).

The chain combines TRBV30 with TRBJ1-4, with D unclear. Deletions cut 6 bases from V and 7 bases from J, with 21 bases between. Per germline, CDR1 GTSNPN and CDR2 SVGIG (reference sequence). The CDR3 spans 15 residues. CDR3 amino acids: CACRPSAAGSEKLFF. The CDR3 DNA follows: TGTGCCTGCCGCCCCTCGGCGGCTGGGAGTGAAAAACTGTTTTTT.

The V call is TRBV6-6, the J call TRBJ2-1; TRBD1 agrees at 10 bases. CDR1 is MNHNY and CDR2 is SVGAGI in the germline V gene (reference sequence). The length of the CDR3 is 17 residues. The junction had 9 bases not matched to a gene; V was cut back by 5 bases and J by 2 bases. The CDR3 DNA sequence: TGTGCCAGCAGTCGACTTACCGGGACAGGGGCCTACAATGAGCAGTTCTTC. It encodes CASSRLTGTGAYNEQFF.

The rearrangement joins TRBV5-1 to TRBJ2-5; 9 positions agree with TRBD1. Germline CDR1 and CDR2: SGHRS and YFSETQ. The trim removed 5 bases at V and 5 bases at J, leaving 13 bases unmatched. The CDR3 is 16 amino acids. The CDR3 bases are TGCGCCAGCAGACCCCCCGGGACAGGGATAACGGAGACCCAGTACTTC. This gives the protein CASRPPGTGITETQYF.

The chain uses TRBV19 and TRBJ2-7; 8 bases match TRBD1. V trimming: 0 bases; J trimming: 6 bases; junction bases outside the gene matches: 7. The length of the CDR3 is 15 residues. CDR1 and CDR2 from the germline V gene are LNHDA and SQIVND (reference sequence). CDR3 coding DNA: TGTGCCAGTAGTATAGAAGGACAGGGTTTTGGCGAGCAGTACTTC. Its protein is CASSIEGQGFGEQYF.

The V and J genes are TRBV7-8 and TRBJ2-7; 9 bases agree with TRBD2. Trimming removed 1 base from V and 9 bases from J; junction bases left unmatched: 13. The CDR3 extends over 16 amino acids. Germline CDR1 SGHVS, CDR2 FQNEAQ. The CDR3 sequence is CASSLVPGREGSGQYF. CDR3 nucleotide sequence: TGTGCCAGCAGCTTAGTTCCGGGGCGGGAGGGTTCAGGGCAGTACTTC. The whole variable domain, remainder taken from reference TRBV7-8 and TRBJ2-7, is GAGVSQSPRYKVAKRGQDVALRCDPISGHVSLFWYQQALGQGPEFLTYFQNEAQLDKSGLPSDRFFAERPEGSVSTLKIQRTQQEDSAVYLCASSLVPGREGSGQYFGPGTRLTVT.

The count of this clone is one. V is TRBV5-6 and J is TRBJ1-1, with 10 bases fitting TRBD1. Germline trimming cut 0 bases from V and 12 bases from J; bases unmatched to any gene: 8. The CDR3 sequence is 14 residues long. Per germline, CDR1 SGHDT and CDR2 YYEEEE. The CDR3 region is CASSLGGGQGGPFF. The CDR3 bases are TGTGCCAGCAGCTTGGGAGGTGGACAGGGGGGACCTTTCTTT.

This rearrangement joins TRBV28 to TRBJ1-6, with D hard to call. The CDR3 runs to 14 residues. CDR1 MDHEN and CDR2 SYDVKM come from the germline V gene. Trimming removed 6 bases at V and 8 bases at J, with 14 bases between. This CDR3 reads CASRKGVEDSPLHF. The CDR3 nucleotides are TGTGCCAGCAGGAAAGGAGTCGAGGATTCACCCCTCCACTTT.

The chain recombines TRBV19 with TRBJ1-4; 7 bases agree with TRBD1. The length of the CDR3 is 13 residues. The V and J ends lost 8 bases and 3 bases, in that order; junction bases with no gene match: 3. Germline-derived CDR1 and CDR2 are LNHDA and SQIVND (reference sequence). In DNA form, the CDR3 reads TGTGCCAGTCAGGACAGGCCTAATGAAAAACTGTTTTTT. Translated: CASQDRPNEKLFF.

The chain recombines TRBV5-5 with TRBJ1-5; 7 nucleotides match TRBD1. The V gene end was trimmed by 0 bases and the J gene end by 3 bases; junction bases not matched to a gene: 6. The length of the CDR3 is 16 residues. The germline gives CDR1 SGHKS, CDR2 YYEKEE (reference sequence). CDR3 nucleotides: TGTGCCAGCAGCTTGGGTGCAGGGGGTATCAATCAGCCCCAGCATTTT. Protein sequence: CASSLGAGGINQPQHF. Together with reference TRBV5-5 and TRBJ1-5, the CDR3 gives the full variable domain: DAGVTQSPTHLIKTRGQQVTLRCSPISGHKSVSWYQQVLGQGPQFIFQYYEKEERGRGNFPDRFSARQFPNYSSELNVNALLLGDSALYLCASSLGAGGINQPQHFGDGTRLSIL.

The J gene is TRBJ1-4, the V gene TRBV5-4, with D uncertain. The V and J ends lost 4 bases and 8 bases respectively, with 18 bases between them. CDR1 is SGHNT, CDR2 YYREEE, per germline (reference sequence). CDR3 size: 15 residues. The CDR3 spells CASSTTAGWTEKLFF. CDR3 coding DNA: TGTGCCAGCAGCACGACGGCGGGATGGACCGAAAAACTGTTTTTT.

This chain links TRBV9 with TRBJ1-4, with D maybe TRBD1 (6 bases). V lost 0 bases and J lost 3, with 21 bases in between. Germline CDR1 reads SGDLS; CDR2 reads YYNGEE. The CDR3 length is 19 residues. The chain's CDR3 is CASSVVRGCRDVSNEKLFF. The CDR3 bases are TGTGCCAGCAGCGTAGTTAGGGGGTGCAGGGATGTATCTAATGAAAAACTGTTTTTT.

The chain is built from TRBV6-6 and TRBJ2-3, with 9 bases that match TRBD1. This CDR3 is 15 amino acids long. With 6 bases clipped from V and 4 bases from J, the junction kept 8 bases outside the gene matches. The germline V gene encodes CDR1 MNHNY and CDR2 SVGAGI (reference sequence). This chain's CDR3 is CASRPRTGVSDTQYF. For the CDR3, the DNA is TGTGCCAGCAGACCTCGGACAGGGGTCTCAGATACGCAGTATTTT.

The chain carries TRBV2 and TRBJ2-6; TRBD1 matches 10 bases. This CDR3 comprises 17 residues. CDR1 and CDR2 (germline): SNHLY, FYNNEI. V shed 8 bases, J shed 3 bases, and the junction held 10 bases outside the gene matches. This CDR3 is CASCRDRGGDGANVLTF. CDR3 in DNA: TGTGCCAGCTGTAGGGACAGGGGCGGTGATGGGGCCAACGTCCTGACTTTC. Full variable domain (outside the CDR3, taken from reference TRBV2 and TRBJ2-6): EPEVTQTPSHQVTQMGQEVILRCVPISNHLYFYWYRQILGQKVEFLVSFYNNEISEKSEIFDDQFSVERPDGSNFTLKIRSTKLEDSAMYFCASCRDRGGDGANVLTFGAGSRLTVL.